The 20 T cell receptor beta chains given below trace back to one sample, sequenced in a study of T cells in tuberculosis. Data came from immunoSEQ multiplex PCR; TCRdb stores just in-frame clones and leaves some out. The sample includes tens of thousands of clones, more than 85% seen only once; the top ten take roughly 7%. Sequenced: PBMCs. These receptors all stem from a donor aged 10-29 years with latent tuberculosis or without tuberculosis infection.

V and J are TRBV5-1 and TRBJ2-6; D gene unclear. CDR1 is SGHRS, CDR2 YFSETQ, per germline. The V end was cut by 3 bases, the J end by 0 bases, with 4 bases between. The CDR3 sequence is 14 residues long. The CDR3 here is CASSSYSGANVLTF. CDR3 in DNA: TGCGCCAGCAGCTCCTACTCTGGGGCCAACGTCCTGACTTTC.

The chain is built from TRBV19 and TRBJ2-2; D is perhaps TRBD1 (5 bases). The CDR3 is 13 residues long. Trimming removed 1 base at V and 11 bases at J, with 11 bases between. CDR1 is LNHDA and CDR2 is SQIVND in the germline V gene (reference sequence). CDR3 nucleotide sequence: TGTGCCAGTAGTATAGCAGAAGGGGTTGAGCTGTTTTTT. This gives the protein CASSIAEGVELFF.

The V and J genes are TRBV29-1 and TRBJ1-2, with a tentative D call TRBD1 (5 bases). The V gene lost 2 bases and the J gene lost 7 bases, with 14 bases spanning the gap. CDR1 is SQVTM and CDR2 is ANQGSEA in the germline V gene. The CDR3 totals 13 residues. CDR3 amino acids: CSVEQGISAGYTF. The DNA for the CDR3 is TGCAGCGTTGAACAGGGAATTTCAGCTGGCTACACCTTC.

The V and J genes are TRBV19 and TRBJ2-7; 8 bases line up with TRBD1. The V gene's germline CDR1 is LNHDA and CDR2 SQIVND (reference sequence). The junction had 12 bases not matched to a gene; V was cut back by 3 bases and J by 8 bases. CDR3 size: 15 residues. The CDR3 protein is CASSMSGGRVIKQYF. DNA of the CDR3: TGTGCCAGTAGTATGTCAGGGGGCAGGGTTATTAAGCAGTACTTC.

This chain joins TRBV4-2 and TRBJ2-7; maybe TRBD2 (6 bases). This CDR3 is 15 amino acids long. Between the trimmed V and J ends, which lost 2 bases and 3 bases, there was a span of 14 bases. Germline assignment: CDR1 LGHNA and CDR2 YNFKEQ. The CDR3 reads CASSQMTSLHYEQYF. The CDR3 DNA sequence: TGTGCCAGCAGCCAAATGACTAGTCTCCACTACGAGCAGTACTTC.

This chain links TRBV5-1 with TRBJ2-2; D may be TRBD2 (6 bases). The CDR3 is 16 amino acids. Germline assignment: CDR1 SGHRS and CDR2 YFSETQ. V was clipped by 3 bases and J by 3 bases, with 15 bases between them. The CDR3 bases are TGCGCCAGCAGCTCCGCGGTGGGACTTGACACCGGGGAGCTGTTTTTT. Translation gives CASSSAVGLDTGELFF.

V usage is TRBV28 and J usage is TRBJ1-2; TRBD1 matches at 8 bases. There are 19 residues in the CDR3. CDR1 and CDR2 from the germline V gene are MDHEN and SYDVKM. V trimming: 2 bases; J trimming: 2 bases; junction bases outside the gene matches: 16. CDR3 in amino acids: CASSLRRIPDRGHNYGYTF. CDR3 DNA sequence: TGTGCCAGCAGTTTACGACGTATTCCAGACAGGGGCCACAACTATGGCTACACCTTC.

The rearrangement joins TRBV4-1 to TRBJ1-2; TRBD1 matches at 7 bases. The germline CDR1 and CDR2 sequences are MGHRA and YSYEKL. J lost 3 bases, V lost 4 bases, and 5 bases had no gene match. CDR3 size: 14 residues. In DNA form, the CDR3 reads TGCGCCAGCAGCCCGGGACAGAATTACTATGGCTACACCTTC. Translating gives CASSPGQNYYGYTF.

J is TRBJ2-7 and V is TRBV5-8, with a tentative D call TRBD2 (6 bases). The CDR3 covers 14 residues. V was pared by 0 bases and J by 6 bases, with 13 bases between. CDR1 is SGHTS and CDR2 is YDEGEE in the germline V gene. The CDR3 loop is CASSLAGTRGEQYF. CDR3 sequence (DNA): TGTGCCAGCAGCTTGGCCGGGACTCGTGGCGAGCAGTACTTC.

The chain combines TRBV7-3 with TRBJ1-1; D may be TRBD1 (6 bases). The CDR3 is 13 residues long. Trimming stripped 2 bases from V and 5 bases from J, with 9 bases between. Germline assignment: CDR1 SGHTA and CDR2 FQGTGA. This CDR3 is CASSLVQGTEAFF. CDR3 bases: TGTGCCAGCAGCTTAGTACAGGGAACTGAAGCTTTCTTT.

V is TRBV28 and J is TRBJ2-7, with a possible D match to TRBD2 (7 bases). The CDR3 has 15 residues. V gave up 5 bases and J gave up 3 bases, with 17 bases separating them. Germline CDR1 is MDHEN and CDR2 is SYDVKM. CDR3 DNA sequence: TGTGCCAGCAGTCCGGAGGGGGGGATAGGCTACGAGCAGTACTTC. Protein product: CASSPEGGIGYEQYF.

This chain uses TRBV4-1 with TRBJ2-1, with D unclear. The CDR3 length is 14 residues. The ends were cut back, 2 bases at V and 5 bases at J, with 10 bases in the middle. Germline values: CDR1 MGHRA, CDR2 YSYEKL. CDR3 sequence: CASSQLAVNNEQFF. In DNA, the CDR3 is TGCGCCAGCAGCCAACTGGCAGTAAACAATGAGCAGTTCTTC.

This clone was seen just once. The rearrangement links TRBV5-1 to TRBJ2-2; 9 nucleotides agree with TRBD1. This CDR3 has 15 amino acids. Looked up from germline, CDR1 is SGHRS and CDR2 is YFSETQ. Germline trimming cut 3 bases from V and 5 bases from J; bases unmatched to any gene: 5. The CDR3 bases are TGCGCCAGCAGCTCATTACAGGGGGCGACCGGGGAGCTGTTTTTT. It specifies CASSSLQGATGELFF.

This clone was detected only a few times. This sequence joins TRBV10-3 and TRBJ1-6, with unresolved D. This CDR3 has 13 amino acids. Germline V lookup: CDR1 ENHRY, CDR2 SYGVKD. Between the trimmed V and J ends, which lost 4 bases and 7 bases, there was a span of 8 bases. The DNA for the CDR3 is TGTGCCATCAGTGCCCAGGTCAATTCACCCCTCCACTTT. Its translation: CAISAQVNSPLHF.

The chain has TRBV7-9 and TRBJ2-2, with D maybe TRBD1 (5 bases). Per germline, CDR1 SEHNR and CDR2 FQNEAQ (reference sequence). This CDR3 is built from 15 residues. With 3 bases removed from V and 3 bases from J, the gap between germline ends came to 11 bases. The CDR3 nucleotides are TGTGCCAGCAGCTTGGGCGACAGATACACCGGGGAGCTGTTTTTT. It is translated as CASSLGDRYTGELFF.

The chain carries TRBV6-1 and TRBJ1-1; unclear D gene. With 3 bases removed from V and 0 bases from J, the gap between germline ends came to 8 bases. The length of the CDR3 is 14 residues. Per the germline V gene, CDR1 is MNHNS and CDR2 is SASEGT. The CDR3 loop is CASSDPGMNTEAFF. In DNA, the CDR3 is TGTGCCAGCAGTGATCCGGGGATGAACACTGAAGCTTTCTTT.

The genes are TRBV19 and TRBJ2-1, with TRBD2 matching 11 bases. Germline lookup yields CDR1 LNHDA and CDR2 SQIVND (reference sequence). The CDR3 runs 14 residues. V shed 7 bases, J shed 9 bases, and the junction held 8 bases outside the gene matches. CDR3 DNA: TGTGCCAGTAAAGTAGCGGGGGGGCCTGTTGAGCAGTTCTTC. It codes for CASKVAGGPVEQFF.

The chain carries TRBV9 and TRBJ2-3, with D unclear. This CDR3 is 16 amino acids long. Germline CDR1 reads SGDLS; CDR2 reads YYNGEE. With 0 bases removed from V and 0 bases from J, the gap between germline ends came to 11 bases. The chain's CDR3 is CASSVATGFSTDTQYF. For the CDR3, the DNA is TGTGCCAGCAGCGTAGCTACGGGTTTTAGCACAGATACGCAGTATTTT.

This sequence joins TRBV9 and TRBJ2-1; D gene uncertain. The CDR3 totals 13 residues. Germline CDR1 is SGDLS and CDR2 is YYNGEE. V lost 1 base and J 5 bases, leaving 7 bases between the germline ends. The DNA for the CDR3 is TGTGCCAGCAGCGTAACAGTTAACAATGAGCAGTTCTTC. Its protein is CASSVTVNNEQFF.

This clone has only one observation. The genes are TRBV30 and TRBJ2-7; TRBD1 matches 9 bases. The germline gives CDR1 GTSNPN, CDR2 SVGIG (reference sequence). The CDR3 is made up of 15 amino acids. Losses at the gene ends were 3 bases for V and 2 bases for J; bases not matched to a gene: 8. DNA for the CDR3: TGTGCCTGGAGAAAGGGGGACAGGGTTACCTACGAGCAGTACTTC. It is translated as CAWRKGDRVTYEQYF.